A single sample is the source of the 4 T cell receptor beta chains below, sequenced in a study of blood T cell repertoires in COVID-19. The data were produced by immunoSEQ multiplex PCR, yet TCRdb's version contains in-frame clones alone and is incomplete. The sample holds more than 150,000 clones, 86% seen once. The sequencing input was peripheral blood. All receptors come from a man between 65 and 85 years old with active or convalescent COVID-19.

The sample holds one count of this clone. This rearrangement joins TRBV28 to TRBJ1-5, with D maybe TRBD1 (6 bases). V was clipped by 7 bases and J by 5 bases, with 12 bases between them. The CDR3 contains 13 residues. In germline, CDR1 is MDHEN, CDR2 SYDVKM. CDR3 DNA: TGTGCCAGCACCTTGGACAGATATCAGCCCCAGCATTTT. Translating gives CASTLDRYQPQHF. The full variable domain, with the rest looked up from reference TRBV28 and TRBJ1-5, is DVKVTQSSRYLVKRTGEKVFLECVQDMDHENMFWYRQDPGLGLRLIYFSYDVKMKEKGDIPEGYSVSREKKERFSLILESASTNQTSMYLCASTLDRYQPQHFGDGTRLSIL.

The chain links TRBV4-3 to TRBJ1-3, with 10 bases aligning to TRBD1. The trim removed 0 bases at V and 8 bases at J, leaving 4 bases unmatched. Looked up from germline, CDR1 is LGHNA and CDR2 is YSLEER. This CDR3 has 15 amino acids. The CDR3 sequence: CASSQDDRGLDTIYF. The CDR3 DNA is TGCGCCAGCAGCCAAGACGACAGGGGGCTAGACACCATATATTTT.

This clone was recorded a few times. This chain links TRBV11-2 with TRBJ1-6, with D unclear. Trimming removed 0 bases at V and 6 bases at J, with 12 bases between. From germline, CDR1 is SGHAT and CDR2 FQNNGV. This CDR3 is built from 16 residues. The DNA for the CDR3 is TGTGCCAGCAGCTTAGATCCTGCGGGAACTAATTCACCCCTCCACTTT. This encodes CASSLDPAGTNSPLHF.

The CDR3 spells CASSQAGHVAEAFF. The CDR3 DNA reads as TGTGCCAGCAGCCAAGCGGGACATGTGGCTGAAGCTTTCTTT. This sequence joins TRBV3-1 (or the pseudogene TRBV3-2) and TRBJ1-1; tentative D call: TRBD1 (6 bases). Trimming stripped 1 base from V and 6 bases from J, with 12 bases between. The length of the CDR3 is 14 residues. The germline gives CDR1 LGHDT, CDR2 YNNKEL (reference sequence).